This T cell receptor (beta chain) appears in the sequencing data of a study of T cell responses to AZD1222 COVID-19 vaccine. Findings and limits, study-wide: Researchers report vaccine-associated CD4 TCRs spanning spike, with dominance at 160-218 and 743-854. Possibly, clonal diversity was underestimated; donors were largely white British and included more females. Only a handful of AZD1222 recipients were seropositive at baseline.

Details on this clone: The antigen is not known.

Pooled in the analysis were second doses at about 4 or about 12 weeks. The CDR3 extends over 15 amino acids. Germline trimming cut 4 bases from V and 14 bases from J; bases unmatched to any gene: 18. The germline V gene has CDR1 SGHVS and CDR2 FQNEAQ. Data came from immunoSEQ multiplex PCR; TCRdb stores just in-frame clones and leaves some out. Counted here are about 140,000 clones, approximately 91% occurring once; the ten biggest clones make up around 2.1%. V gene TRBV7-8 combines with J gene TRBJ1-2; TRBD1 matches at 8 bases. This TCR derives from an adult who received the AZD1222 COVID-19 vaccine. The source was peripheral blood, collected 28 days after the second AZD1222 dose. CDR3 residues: CASSSLDRVIPVPTF. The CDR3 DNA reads TGTGCCAGCAGCTCGTTGGACAGGGTCATACCCGTCCCAACCTTC.